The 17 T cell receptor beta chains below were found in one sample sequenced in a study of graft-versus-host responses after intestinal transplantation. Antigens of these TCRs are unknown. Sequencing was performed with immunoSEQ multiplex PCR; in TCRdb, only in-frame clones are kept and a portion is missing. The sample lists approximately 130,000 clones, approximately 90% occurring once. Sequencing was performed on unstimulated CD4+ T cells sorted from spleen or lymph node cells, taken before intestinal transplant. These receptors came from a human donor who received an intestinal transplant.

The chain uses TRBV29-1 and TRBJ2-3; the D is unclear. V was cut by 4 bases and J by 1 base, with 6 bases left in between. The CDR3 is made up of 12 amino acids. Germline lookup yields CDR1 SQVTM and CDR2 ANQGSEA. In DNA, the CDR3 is TGCAGCGTTGGGCAGCGCACAGATACGCAGTATTTT. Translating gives CSVGQRTDTQYF.

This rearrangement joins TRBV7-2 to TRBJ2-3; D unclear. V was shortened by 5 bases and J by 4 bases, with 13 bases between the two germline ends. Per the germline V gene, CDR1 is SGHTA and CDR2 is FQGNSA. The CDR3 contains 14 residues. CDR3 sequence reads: CASSLTHMADTQYF. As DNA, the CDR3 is TGTGCCAGCAGCCTTACCCACATGGCAGATACGCAGTATTTT.

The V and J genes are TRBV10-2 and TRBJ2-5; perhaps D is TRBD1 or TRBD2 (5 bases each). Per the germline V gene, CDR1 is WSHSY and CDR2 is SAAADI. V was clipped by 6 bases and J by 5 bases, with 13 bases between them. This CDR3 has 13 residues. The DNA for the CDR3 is TGCGCCAGCAGCCGGGACCTCGTGGAGACCCAGTACTTC. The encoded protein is CASSRDLVETQYF.

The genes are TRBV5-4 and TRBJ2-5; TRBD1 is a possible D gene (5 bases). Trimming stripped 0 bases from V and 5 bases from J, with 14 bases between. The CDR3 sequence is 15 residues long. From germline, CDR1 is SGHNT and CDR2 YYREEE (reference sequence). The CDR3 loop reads CASSLAGGAGETQYF. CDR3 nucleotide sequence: TGTGCCAGCAGCTTGGCCGGTGGGGCTGGGGAGACCCAGTACTTC.

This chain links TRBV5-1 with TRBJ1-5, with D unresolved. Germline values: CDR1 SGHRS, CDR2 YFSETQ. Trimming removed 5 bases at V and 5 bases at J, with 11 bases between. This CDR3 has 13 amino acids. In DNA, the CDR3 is TGCGCCAGCAGTTTAGGTCCCGATCAGCCCCAGCATTTT. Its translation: CASSLGPDQPQHF.

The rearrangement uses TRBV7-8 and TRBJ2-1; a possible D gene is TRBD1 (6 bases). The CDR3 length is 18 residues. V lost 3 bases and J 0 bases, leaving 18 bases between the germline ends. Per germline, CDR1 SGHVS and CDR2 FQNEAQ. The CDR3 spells CASSFRRQAPTSYNEQFF. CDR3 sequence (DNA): TGTGCCAGCAGCTTTCGGAGACAGGCCCCAACCTCCTACAATGAGCAGTTCTTC.

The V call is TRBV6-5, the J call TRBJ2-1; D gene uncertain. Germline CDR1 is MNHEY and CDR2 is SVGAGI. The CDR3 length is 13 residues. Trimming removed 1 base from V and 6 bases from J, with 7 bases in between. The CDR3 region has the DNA TGTGCCAGCAGTTACTTTAACTTCAATGAGCAGTTCTTC. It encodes CASSYFNFNEQFF.

CDR3 nucleotide sequence: TGTGCCAGCAGAGAAGCGAACACCGGGGAGCTGTTTTTT. It is translated as CASREANTGELFF. This chain uses TRBV6-5 with TRBJ2-2; no clear D. The CDR3 length is 13 residues. The germline gives CDR1 MNHEY, CDR2 SVGAGI. Deletions cut 6 bases from V and 0 bases from J, with 5 bases between.

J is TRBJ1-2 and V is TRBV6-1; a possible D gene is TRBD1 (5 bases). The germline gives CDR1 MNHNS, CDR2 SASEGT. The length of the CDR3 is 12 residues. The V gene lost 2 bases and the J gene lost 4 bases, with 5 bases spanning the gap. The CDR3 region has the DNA TGTGCCAGCAGTGAAACAGGCTATGGCTACACCTTC. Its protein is CASSETGYGYTF.

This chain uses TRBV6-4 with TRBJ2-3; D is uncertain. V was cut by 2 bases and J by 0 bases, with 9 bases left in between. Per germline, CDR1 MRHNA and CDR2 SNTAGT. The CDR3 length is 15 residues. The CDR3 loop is CASSDQATSTDTQYF. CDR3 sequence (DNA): TGTGCCAGCAGTGACCAGGCGACTAGCACAGATACGCAGTATTTT.

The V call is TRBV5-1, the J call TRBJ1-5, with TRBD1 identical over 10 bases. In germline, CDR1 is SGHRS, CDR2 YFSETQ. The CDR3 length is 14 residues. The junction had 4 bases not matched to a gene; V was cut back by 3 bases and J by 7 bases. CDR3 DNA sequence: TGCGCCAGCAGCTGGGGGGACAGGGGACAGCCCCAGCATTTT. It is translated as CASSWGDRGQPQHF.

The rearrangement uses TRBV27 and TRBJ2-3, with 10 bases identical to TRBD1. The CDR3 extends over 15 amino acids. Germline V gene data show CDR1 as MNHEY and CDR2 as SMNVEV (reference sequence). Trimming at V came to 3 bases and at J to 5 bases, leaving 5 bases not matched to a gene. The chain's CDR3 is CASSFRGQGQDTQYF. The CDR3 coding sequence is TGTGCCAGCAGTTTCAGGGGACAGGGGCAAGATACGCAGTATTTT.

CDR3 protein: CASSIDGGNGGYTF. The CDR3 DNA sequence: TGCGCCAGCAGTATTGACGGAGGGAATGGGGGCTACACCTTC. The chain uses TRBV5-1 and TRBJ1-2; D is unclear. CDR3 size: 14 residues. The V end lost 5 bases, the J end lost 8 bases, and 19 bases lay between the germline ends. The germline V gene has CDR1 SGHRS and CDR2 YFSETQ.

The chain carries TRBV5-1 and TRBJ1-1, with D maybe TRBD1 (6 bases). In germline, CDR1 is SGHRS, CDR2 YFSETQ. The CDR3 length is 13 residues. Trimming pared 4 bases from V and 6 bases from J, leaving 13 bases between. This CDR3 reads CASSQRQASEAFF. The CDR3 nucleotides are TGCGCCAGCAGCCAAAGACAGGCCTCTGAAGCTTTCTTT.

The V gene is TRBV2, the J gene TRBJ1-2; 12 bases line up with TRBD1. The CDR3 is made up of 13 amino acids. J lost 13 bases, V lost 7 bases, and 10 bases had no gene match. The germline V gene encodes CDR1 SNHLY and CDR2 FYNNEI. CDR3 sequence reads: CASTQGQGATITF. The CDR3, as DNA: TGTGCCAGCACCCAGGGACAGGGGGCGACCATCACCTTC. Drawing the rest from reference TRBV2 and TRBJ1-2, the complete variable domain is EPEVTQTPSHQVTQMGQEVILRCVPISNHLYFYWYRQILGQKVEFLVSFYNNEISEKSEIFDDQFSVERPDGSNFTLKIRSTKLEDSAMYFCASTQGQGATITFGSGTRLTVV.

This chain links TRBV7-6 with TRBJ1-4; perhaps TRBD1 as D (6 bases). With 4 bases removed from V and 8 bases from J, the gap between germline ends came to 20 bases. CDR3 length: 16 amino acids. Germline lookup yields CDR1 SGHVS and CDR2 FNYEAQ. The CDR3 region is CASSSAESGVGEKLFF. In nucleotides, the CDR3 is TGTGCCAGCAGCTCCGCAGAGTCAGGGGTCGGGGAAAAACTGTTTTTT.

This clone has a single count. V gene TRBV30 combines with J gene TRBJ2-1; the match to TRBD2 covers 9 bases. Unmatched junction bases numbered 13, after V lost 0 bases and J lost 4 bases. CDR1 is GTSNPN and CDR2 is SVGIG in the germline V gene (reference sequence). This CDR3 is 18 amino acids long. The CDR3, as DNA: TGTGCCTGGAGTGTAGGCTTGAGCGGGGGGTACTTTTACAATGAGCAGTTCTTC. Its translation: CAWSVGLSGGYFYNEQFF.